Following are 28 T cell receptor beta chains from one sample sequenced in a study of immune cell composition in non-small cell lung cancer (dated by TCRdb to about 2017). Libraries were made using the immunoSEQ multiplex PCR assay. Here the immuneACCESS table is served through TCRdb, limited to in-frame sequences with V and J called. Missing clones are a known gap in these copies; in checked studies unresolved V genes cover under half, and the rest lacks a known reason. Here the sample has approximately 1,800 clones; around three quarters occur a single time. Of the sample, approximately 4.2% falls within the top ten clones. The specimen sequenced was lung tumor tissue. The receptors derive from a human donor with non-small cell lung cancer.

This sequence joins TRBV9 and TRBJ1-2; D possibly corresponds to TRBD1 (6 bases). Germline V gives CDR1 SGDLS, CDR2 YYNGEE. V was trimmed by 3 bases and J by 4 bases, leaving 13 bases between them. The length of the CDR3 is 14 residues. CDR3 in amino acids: CASSGTTGSYGYTF. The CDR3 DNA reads TGTGCCAGCAGCGGTACAACAGGGAGCTATGGCTACACCTTC.

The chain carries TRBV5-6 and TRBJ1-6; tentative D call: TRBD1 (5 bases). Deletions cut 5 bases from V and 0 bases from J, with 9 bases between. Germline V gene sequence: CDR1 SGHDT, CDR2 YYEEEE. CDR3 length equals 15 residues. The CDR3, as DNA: TGTGCCAGCAGGAGACAGAGCTCCTATAATTCACCCCTCCACTTT. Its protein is CASRRQSSYNSPLHF.

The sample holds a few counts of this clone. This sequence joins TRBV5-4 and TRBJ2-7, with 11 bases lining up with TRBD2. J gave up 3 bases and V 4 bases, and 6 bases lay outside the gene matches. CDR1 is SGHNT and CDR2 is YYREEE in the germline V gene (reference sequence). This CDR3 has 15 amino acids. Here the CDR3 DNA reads TGTGCCAGCAGCCCCGGGACTAGCGGATACTACGAGCAGTACTTC. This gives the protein CASSPGTSGYYEQYF.

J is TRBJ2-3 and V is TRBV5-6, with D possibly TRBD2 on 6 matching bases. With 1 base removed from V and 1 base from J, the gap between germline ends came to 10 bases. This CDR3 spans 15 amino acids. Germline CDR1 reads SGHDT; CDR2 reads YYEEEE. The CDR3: CASSLRAGRTDTQYF. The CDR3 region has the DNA TGTGCCAGCAGCTTGAGGGCGGGGCGCACAGATACGCAGTATTTT.

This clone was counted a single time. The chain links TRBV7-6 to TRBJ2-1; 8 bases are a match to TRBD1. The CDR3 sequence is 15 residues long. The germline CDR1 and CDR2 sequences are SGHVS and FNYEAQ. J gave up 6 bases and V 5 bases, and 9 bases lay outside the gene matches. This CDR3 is CASSTRQGSFNEQFF. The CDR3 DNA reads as TGTGCCAGCAGCACCCGACAGGGGAGTTTCAATGAGCAGTTCTTC.

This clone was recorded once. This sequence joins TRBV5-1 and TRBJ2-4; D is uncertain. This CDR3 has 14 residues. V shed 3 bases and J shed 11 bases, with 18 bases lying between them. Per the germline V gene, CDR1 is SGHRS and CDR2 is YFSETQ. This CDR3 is CASSSSRQDPFQYF. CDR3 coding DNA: TGCGCCAGCAGCTCCTCCCGACAAGACCCTTTTCAGTACTTC. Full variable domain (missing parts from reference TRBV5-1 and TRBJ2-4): KAGVTQTPRYLIKTRGQQVTLSCSPISGHRSVSWYQQTPGQGLQFLFEYFSETQRNKGNFPGRFSGRQFSNSRSEMNVSTLELGDSALYLCASSSSRQDPFQYFGAGTRLSVL.

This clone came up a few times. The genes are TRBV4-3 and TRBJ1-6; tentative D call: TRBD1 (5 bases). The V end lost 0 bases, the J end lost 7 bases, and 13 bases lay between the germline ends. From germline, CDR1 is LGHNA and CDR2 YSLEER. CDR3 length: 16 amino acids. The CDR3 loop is CASSQDLRGSNSPLHF. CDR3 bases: TGCGCCAGCAGCCAAGATCTTAGGGGCTCCAATTCACCCCTCCACTTT.

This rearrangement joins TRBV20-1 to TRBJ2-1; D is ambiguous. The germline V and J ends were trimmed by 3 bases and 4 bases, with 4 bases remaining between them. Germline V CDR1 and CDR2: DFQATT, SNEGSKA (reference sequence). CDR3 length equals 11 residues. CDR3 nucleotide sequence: TGCAGTGCTAGTCAGTACAATGAGCAGTTCTTC. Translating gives CSASQYNEQFF.

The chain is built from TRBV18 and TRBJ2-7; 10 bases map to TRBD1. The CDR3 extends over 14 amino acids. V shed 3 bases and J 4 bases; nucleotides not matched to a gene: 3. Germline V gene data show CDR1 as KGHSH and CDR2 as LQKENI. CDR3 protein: CASSPGQGSYEQYF. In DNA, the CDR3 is TGTGCCAGCTCACCGGGACAGGGGTCGTACGAGCAGTACTTC.

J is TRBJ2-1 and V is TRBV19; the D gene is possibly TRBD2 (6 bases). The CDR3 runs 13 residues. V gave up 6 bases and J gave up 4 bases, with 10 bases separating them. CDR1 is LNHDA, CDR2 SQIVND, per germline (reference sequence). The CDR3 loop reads CASSTGEYNEQFF. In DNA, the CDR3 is TGTGCCAGTAGCACGGGAGAATACAATGAGCAGTTCTTC.

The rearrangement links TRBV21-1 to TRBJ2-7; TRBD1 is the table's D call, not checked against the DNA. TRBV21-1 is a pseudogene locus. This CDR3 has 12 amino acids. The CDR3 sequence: CASSNQGGEQYF. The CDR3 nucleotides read TGTGCCAGCAGCAATCAGGGGGGCGAGCAGTACTTC.

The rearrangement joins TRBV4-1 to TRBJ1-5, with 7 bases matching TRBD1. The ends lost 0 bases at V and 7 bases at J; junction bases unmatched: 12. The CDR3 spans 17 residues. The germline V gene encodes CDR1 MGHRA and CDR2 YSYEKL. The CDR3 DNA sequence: TGCGCCAGCAGCCAAGAGGGGGTGGTACAGGGGCGCCAGCCCCAGCATTTT. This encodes CASSQEGVVQGRQPQHF.

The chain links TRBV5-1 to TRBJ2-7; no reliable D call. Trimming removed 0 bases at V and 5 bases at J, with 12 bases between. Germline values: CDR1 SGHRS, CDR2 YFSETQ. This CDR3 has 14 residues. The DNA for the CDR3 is TGCGCCAGCAGCTTGGCCCAGTTTTACGACGAGCAGTACTTC. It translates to CASSLAQFYDEQYF.

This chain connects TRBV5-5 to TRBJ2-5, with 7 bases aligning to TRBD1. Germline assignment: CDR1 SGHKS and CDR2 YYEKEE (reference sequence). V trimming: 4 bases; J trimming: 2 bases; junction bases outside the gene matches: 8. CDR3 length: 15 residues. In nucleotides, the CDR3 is TGTGCCAGCAGCCTGGGGTACAGGGGACAAGAGACCCAGTACTTC. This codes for CASSLGYRGQETQYF.

CDR3 sequence reads: CASRADSTYEQYF. CDR3 bases: TGCGCCAGCAGAGCTGACAGTACCTACGAGCAGTACTTC. The V gene is TRBV10-1, the J gene TRBJ2-7; possible D gene TRBD1, 5 bases. V shed 6 bases and J shed 2 bases, with 11 bases lying between them. Germline assignment: CDR1 WNHNN and CDR2 SYGVQD (reference sequence). The CDR3 loop spans 13 amino acids.

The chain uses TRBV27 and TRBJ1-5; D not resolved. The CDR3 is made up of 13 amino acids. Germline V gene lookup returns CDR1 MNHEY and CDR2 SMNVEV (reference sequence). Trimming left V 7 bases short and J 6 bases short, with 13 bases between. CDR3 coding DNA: TGTGCCAGCACCTGGCAGGTGATTCAGCCCCAGCATTTT. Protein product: CASTWQVIQPQHF.

The CDR3 region is CASRTGGNRQPQHF. Here the CDR3 DNA reads TGTGCCAGTAGGACAGGGGGCAATAGGCAGCCCCAGCATTTT. The V call is TRBV19, the J call TRBJ1-5, with 10 nucleotides matching TRBD1. Per germline, CDR1 LNHDA and CDR2 SQIVND (reference sequence). This CDR3 has 14 amino acids. V lost 6 bases and J lost 7; bases outside the gene matches: 6.

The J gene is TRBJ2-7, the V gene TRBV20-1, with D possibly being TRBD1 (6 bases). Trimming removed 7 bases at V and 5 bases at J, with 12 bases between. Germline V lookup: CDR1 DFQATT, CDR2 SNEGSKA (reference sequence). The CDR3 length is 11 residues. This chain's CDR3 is CSVGQGDEQYF. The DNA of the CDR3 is TGCAGTGTGGGACAAGGTGACGAGCAGTACTTC.

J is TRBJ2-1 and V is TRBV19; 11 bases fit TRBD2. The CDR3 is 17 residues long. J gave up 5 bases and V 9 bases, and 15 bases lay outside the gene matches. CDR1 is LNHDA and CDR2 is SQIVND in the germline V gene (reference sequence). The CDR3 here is CASAKIPGTSGHNEQFF. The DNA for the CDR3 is TGTGCCAGCGCCAAGATTCCCGGGACTAGCGGACACAATGAGCAGTTCTTC.

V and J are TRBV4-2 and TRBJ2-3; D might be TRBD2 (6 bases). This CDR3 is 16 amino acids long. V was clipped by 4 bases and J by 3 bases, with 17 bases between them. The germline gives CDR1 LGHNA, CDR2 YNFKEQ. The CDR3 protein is CASSPLTAGRTDTQYF. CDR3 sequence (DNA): TGTGCCAGCAGCCCCCTCACCGCGGGGAGGACAGATACGCAGTATTTT.

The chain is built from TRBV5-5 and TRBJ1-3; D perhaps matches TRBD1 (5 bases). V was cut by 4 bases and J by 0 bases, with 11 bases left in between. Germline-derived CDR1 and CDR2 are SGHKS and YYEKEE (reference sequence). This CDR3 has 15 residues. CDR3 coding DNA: TGTGCCAGCAGCAACGGACACCTCTCTGGAAACACCATATATTTT. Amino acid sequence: CASSNGHLSGNTIYF. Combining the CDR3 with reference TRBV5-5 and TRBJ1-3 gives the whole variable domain DAGVTQSPTHLIKTRGQQVTLRCSPISGHKSVSWYQQVLGQGPQFIFQYYEKEERGRGNFPDRFSARQFPNYSSELNVNALLLGDSALYLCASSNGHLSGNTIYFGEGSWLTVV.

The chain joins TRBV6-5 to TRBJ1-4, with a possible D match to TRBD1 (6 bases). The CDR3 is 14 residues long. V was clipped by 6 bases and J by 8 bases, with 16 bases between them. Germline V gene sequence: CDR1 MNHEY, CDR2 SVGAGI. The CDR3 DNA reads TGTGCCAGCAGGTTACGGGGGGCAGGGGAAAAACTGTTTTTT. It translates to CASRLRGAGEKLFF.

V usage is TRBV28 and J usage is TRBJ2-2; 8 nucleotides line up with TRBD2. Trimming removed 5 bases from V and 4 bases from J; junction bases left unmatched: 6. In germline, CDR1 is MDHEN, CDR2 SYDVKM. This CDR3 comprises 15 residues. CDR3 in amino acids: CASSPTGGRTGELFF. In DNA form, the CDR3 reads TGTGCCAGCAGTCCGACGGGGGGGCGCACCGGGGAGCTGTTTTTT.

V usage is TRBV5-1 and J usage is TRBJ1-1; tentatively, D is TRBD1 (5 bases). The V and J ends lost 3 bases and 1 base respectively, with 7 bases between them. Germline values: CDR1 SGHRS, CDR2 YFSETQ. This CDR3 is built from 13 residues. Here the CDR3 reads CASSSGENTEAFF. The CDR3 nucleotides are TGCGCCAGCAGCTCGGGGGAGAACACTGAAGCTTTCTTT.

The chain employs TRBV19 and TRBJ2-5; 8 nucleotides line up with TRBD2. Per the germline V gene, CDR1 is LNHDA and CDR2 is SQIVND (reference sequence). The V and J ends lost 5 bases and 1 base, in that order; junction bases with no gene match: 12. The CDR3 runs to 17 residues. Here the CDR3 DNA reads TGTGCCAGTAGTCCCTTCCCCCCCACTAGCGGCCAAGAGACCCAGTACTTC. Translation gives CASSPFPPTSGQETQYF.

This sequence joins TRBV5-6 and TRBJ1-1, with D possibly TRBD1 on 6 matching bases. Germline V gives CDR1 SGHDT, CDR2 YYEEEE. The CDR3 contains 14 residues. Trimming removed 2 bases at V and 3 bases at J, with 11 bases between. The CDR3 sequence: CASSLTGKDTEAFF. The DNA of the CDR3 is TGTGCCAGCAGCTTAACAGGGAAGGACACTGAAGCTTTCTTT.

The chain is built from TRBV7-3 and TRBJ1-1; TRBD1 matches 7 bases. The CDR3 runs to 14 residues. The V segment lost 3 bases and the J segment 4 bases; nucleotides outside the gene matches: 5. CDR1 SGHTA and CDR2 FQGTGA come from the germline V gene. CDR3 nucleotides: TGTGCCAGCAGCTTCCGACAGGGTGGCACTGAAGCTTTCTTT. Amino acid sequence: CASSFRQGGTEAFF.

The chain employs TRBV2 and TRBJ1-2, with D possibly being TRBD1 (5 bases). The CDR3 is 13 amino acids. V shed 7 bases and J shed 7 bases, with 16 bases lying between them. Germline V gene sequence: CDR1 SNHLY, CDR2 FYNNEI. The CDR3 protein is CASKPRGIGGYTF. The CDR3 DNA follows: TGTGCCAGCAAACCCCGGGGGATCGGTGGCTACACCTTC. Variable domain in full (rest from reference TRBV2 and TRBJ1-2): EPEVTQTPSHQVTQMGQEVILRCVPISNHLYFYWYRQILGQKVEFLVSFYNNEISEKSEIFDDQFSVERPDGSNFTLKIRSTKLEDSAMYFCASKPRGIGGYTFGSGTRLTVV.